This T cell receptor beta chain was captured by sequencing in a study of patients and donors after allogeneic stem cell transplantation. This clonotype was counted only a few times. TCRdb fed the RT-PCR reads into MiXCR, producing one record per CDR3 protein. The table has more than 150,000 distinct CDR3 sequences, less than 45% seen once. The CDR3 covers 16 residues. The V segment lost 3 bases and the J segment 4 bases; nucleotides outside the gene matches: 8. The germline CDR1 and CDR2 sequences are SGHDT and YYEEEE. Sequenced: blood, either unsorted or a sorted T cell fraction (not recorded which). The chain recombines TRBV5-6 with TRBJ2-1; 9 bases map to TRBD1. The receptor was derived from a human donor who was either an allogeneic HSCT recipient or a stem cell or donor lymphocyte infusion donor (not recorded which). It is not recorded whose cells these are; they may come from a transplant donor. In DNA, the CDR3 is TGTGCCAGCAGCTCGAAGGCGGACAGGGGTTACAATGAGCAGTTCTTC. Its protein product is CASSSKADRGYNEQFF. Full variable domain (remainder filled in from reference TRBV5-6 and TRBJ2-1): DAGVTQSPTHLIKTRGQQVTLRCSPKSGHDTVSWYQQALGQGPQFIFQYYEEEERQRGNFPDRFSGHQFPNYSSELNVNALLLGDSALYLCASSSKADRGYNEQFFGPGTRLTVL.